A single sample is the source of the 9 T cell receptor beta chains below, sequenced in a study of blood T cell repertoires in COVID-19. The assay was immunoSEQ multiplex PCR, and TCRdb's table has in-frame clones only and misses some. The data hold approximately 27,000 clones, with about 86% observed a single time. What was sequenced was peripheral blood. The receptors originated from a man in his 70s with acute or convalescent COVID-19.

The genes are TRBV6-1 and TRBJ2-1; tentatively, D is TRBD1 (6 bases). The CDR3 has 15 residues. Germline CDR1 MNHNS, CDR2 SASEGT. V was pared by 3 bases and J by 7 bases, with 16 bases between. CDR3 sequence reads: CASSDHPQGGNEQFF. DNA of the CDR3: TGTGCCAGCAGTGATCATCCACAGGGCGGGAATGAGCAGTTCTTC.

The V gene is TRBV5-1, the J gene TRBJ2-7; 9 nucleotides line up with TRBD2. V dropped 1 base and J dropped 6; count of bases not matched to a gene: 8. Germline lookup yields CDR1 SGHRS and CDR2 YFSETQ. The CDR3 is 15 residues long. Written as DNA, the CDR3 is TGCGCCAGCAGCTTGATAGGGACTAGCAGACCCGAGCAGTACTTC. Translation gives CASSLIGTSRPEQYF.

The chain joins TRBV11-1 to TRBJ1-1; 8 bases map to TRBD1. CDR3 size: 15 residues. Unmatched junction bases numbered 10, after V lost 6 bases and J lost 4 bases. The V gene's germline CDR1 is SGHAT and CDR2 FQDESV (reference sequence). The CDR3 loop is CASSDPGQGSTEAFF. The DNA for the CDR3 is TGTGCCAGCAGTGATCCCGGACAGGGCAGCACTGAAGCTTTCTTT.

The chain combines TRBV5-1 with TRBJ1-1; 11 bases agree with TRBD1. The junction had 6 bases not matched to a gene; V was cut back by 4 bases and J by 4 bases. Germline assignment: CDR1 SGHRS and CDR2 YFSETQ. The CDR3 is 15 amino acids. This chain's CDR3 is CASSEYGTGGTEAFF. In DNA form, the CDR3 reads TGCGCCAGCAGCGAGTACGGGACAGGGGGCACTGAAGCTTTCTTT.

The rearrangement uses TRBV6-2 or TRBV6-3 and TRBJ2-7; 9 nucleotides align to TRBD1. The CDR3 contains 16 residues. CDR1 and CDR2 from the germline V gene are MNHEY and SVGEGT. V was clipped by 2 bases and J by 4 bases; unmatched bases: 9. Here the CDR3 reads CASSYGPTGGAYEQYF. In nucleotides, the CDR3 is TGTGCCAGCAGTTACGGACCGACAGGGGGGGCTTACGAGCAGTACTTC.

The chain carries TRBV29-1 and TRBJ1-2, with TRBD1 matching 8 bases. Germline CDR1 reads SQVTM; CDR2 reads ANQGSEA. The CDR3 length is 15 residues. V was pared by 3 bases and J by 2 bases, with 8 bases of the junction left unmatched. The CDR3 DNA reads TGCAGCGTTGATTGGGACAGGTCCAGAAACTATGGCTACACCTTC. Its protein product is CSVDWDRSRNYGYTF.

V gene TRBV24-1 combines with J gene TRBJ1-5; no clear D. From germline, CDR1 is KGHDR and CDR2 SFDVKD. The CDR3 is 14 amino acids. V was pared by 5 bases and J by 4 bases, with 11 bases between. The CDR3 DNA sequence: TGTGCCACCAGTGCCGCGGGAGAGAATCAGCCCCAGCATTTT. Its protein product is CATSAAGENQPQHF.

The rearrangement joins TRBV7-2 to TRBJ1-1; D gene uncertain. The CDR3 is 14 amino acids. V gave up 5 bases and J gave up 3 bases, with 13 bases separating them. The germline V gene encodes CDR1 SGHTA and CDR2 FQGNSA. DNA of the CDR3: TGTGCCAGCAGCCCTCAGGCGCGGGACACTGAAGCTTTCTTT. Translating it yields CASSPQARDTEAFF. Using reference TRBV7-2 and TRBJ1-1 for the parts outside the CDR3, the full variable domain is GAGVSQSPSNKVTEKGKDVELRCDPISGHTALYWYRQSLGQGLEFLIYFQGNSAPDKSGLPSDRFSAERTGGSVSTLTIQRTQQEDSAVYLCASSPQARDTEAFFGQGTRLTVV.

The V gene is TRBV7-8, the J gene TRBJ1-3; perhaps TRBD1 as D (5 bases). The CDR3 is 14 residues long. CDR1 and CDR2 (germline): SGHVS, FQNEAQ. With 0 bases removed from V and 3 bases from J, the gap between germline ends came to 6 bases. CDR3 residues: CASSLAGVGNTIYF. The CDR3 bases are TGTGCCAGCAGCTTAGCAGGGGTTGGAAACACCATATATTTT.